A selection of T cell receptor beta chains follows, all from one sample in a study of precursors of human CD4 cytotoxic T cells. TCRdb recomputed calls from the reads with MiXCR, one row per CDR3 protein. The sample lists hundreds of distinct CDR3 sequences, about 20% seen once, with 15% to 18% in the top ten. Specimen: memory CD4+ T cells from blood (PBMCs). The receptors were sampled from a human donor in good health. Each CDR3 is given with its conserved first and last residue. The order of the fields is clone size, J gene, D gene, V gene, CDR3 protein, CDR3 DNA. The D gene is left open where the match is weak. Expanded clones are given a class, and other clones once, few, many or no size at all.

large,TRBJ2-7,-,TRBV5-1,CASSLGESTTYEQYF,TGCGCCAGCAGCTTGGGGGAATCTACTACCTACGAGCAGTACTTC
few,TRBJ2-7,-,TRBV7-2,CASSTLPGNSYEQYF,TGTGCCAGCAGCACCCTGCCCGGGAATTCCTACGAGCAGTACTTC
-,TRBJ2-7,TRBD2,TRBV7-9,CASSFTSGRTGYEQYF,TGTGCCAGCAGCTTCACTAGCGGGAGGACAGGATACGAGCAGTACTTC
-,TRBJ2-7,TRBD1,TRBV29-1,CSGTGTGGEQYF,TGCAGCGGCACCGGGACAGGGGGAGAGCAGTACTTC
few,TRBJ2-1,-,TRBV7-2,CASSLRSTNGNEQFF,TGTGCCAGCAGCTTAAGGTCCACTAATGGGAATGAGCAGTTCTTC
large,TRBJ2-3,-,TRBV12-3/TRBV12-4,CASSGGTDTQYF,TGTGCCAGCAGTGGGGGCACAGATACGCAGTATTTT
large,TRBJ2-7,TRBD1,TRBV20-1,CSARGDRDHEQYF,TGCAGTGCTAGAGGGGACAGGGACCACGAGCAGTACTTC
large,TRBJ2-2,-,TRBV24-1,CATGGNTGELFF,TGTGCCACCGGGGGGAACACCGGGGAGCTGTTTTTT
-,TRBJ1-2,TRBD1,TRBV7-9,CASSLGTGQVTNYGYTF,TGTGCCAGCAGCTTAGGGACAGGCCAAGTCACTAACTATGGCTACACCTTC
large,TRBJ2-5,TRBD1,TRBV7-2,CASSPRQGKETQYF,TGTGCCAGCAGCCCCCGACAGGGGAAAGAGACCCAGTACTTC
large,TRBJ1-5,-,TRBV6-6,CASSQPQHF,TGTGCCAGCAGTCAGCCCCAGCATTTT
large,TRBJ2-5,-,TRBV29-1,CSVVPGETQYF,TGCAGCGTCGTCCCCGGAGAGACCCAGTACTTC
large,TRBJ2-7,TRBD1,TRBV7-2,CASNLHRQGPYEQYF,TGTGCCAGCAACCTTCATCGACAGGGGCCCTACGAGCAGTACTTC
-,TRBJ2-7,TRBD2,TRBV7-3,CASSSPGGLAGGSLSYEQYF,TGTGCCAGCAGCTCCCCAGGAGGACTAGCGGGAGGGTCCCTCTCCTACGAGCAGTACTTC
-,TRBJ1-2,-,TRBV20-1,CSADTEGGGYGYTF,TGCAGTGCTGACACCGAAGGCGGAGGATATGGCTACACCTTC
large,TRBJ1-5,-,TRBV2,CASLVDRYQPQHF,TGTGCCAGCCTCGTTGACAGGTATCAGCCCCAGCATTTT
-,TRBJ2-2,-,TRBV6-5,CASSYRLDTGELFF,TGTGCCAGCAGTTATCGCCTAGACACCGGGGAGCTGTTTTTT
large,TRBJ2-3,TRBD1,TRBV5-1,CASSLQGAGDTQYF,TGCGCCAGCAGCCTACAGGGGGCGGGTGATACGCAGTATTTT
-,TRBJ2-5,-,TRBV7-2,CASNPGGTRRGETQYF,TGTGCCAGCAACCCAGGCGGGACTCGGCGGGGAGAGACCCAGTACTTC